This TCR beta chain originates from a study of response to subunit inactivated influenza vaccine. General study results and limits: Every seasonal influenza vaccination brings in few new T cells, the authors suggested.

TCRdb fed the RT-PCR reads into MiXCR, producing one record per CDR3 protein. The sample has hundreds of thousands of distinct CDR3 sequences; approximately 18% are singletons. The germline V gene has CDR1 DFQATT and CDR2 SNEGSKA (reference sequence). V was trimmed by 5 bases and J by 0 bases, leaving 11 bases between them. CDR3 length equals 14 residues. In the case of this clonotype: What it binds is unknown.

Here the sequenced sample was PBMCs from blood, taken about 5 days after vaccination. This TCR came from a man aged 45-65 years who received an inactivated influenza vaccine. The chain carries TRBV20-1 and TRBJ2-4; possibly TRBD1 for D (5 bases). The CDR3 region is CSAGGALAKNIQYF. CDR3 bases: TGCAGTGCTGGTGGGGCCCTAGCCAAAAACATTCAGTACTTC.